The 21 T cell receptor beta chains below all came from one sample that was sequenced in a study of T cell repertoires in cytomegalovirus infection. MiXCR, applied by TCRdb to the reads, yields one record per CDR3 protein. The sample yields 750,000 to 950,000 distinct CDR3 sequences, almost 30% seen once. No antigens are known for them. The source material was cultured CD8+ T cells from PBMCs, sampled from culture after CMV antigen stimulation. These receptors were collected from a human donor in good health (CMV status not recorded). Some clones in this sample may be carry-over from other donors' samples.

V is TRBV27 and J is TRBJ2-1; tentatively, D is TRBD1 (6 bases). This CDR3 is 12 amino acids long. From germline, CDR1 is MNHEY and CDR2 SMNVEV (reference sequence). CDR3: CAIGLRGDEQFF. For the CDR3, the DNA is TGTGCAATCGGCCTCAGGGGCGATGAGCAGTTCTTC.

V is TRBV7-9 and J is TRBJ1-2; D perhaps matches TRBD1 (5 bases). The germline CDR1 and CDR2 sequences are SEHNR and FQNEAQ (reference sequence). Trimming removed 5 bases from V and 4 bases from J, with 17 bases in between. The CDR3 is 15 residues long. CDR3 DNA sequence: TGTGCCAGCAGCCGGGGTACAGGCGGGAGCTATGGCTACACCTTC. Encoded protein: CASSRGTGGSYGYTF.

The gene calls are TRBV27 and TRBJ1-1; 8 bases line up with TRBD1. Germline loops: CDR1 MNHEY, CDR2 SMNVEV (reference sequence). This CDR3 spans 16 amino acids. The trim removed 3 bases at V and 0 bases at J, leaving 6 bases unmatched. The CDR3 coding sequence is TGTGCCAGCAGTTTTCAGGGGGCCCTCATGAACACTGAAGCTTTCTTT. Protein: CASSFQGALMNTEAFF.

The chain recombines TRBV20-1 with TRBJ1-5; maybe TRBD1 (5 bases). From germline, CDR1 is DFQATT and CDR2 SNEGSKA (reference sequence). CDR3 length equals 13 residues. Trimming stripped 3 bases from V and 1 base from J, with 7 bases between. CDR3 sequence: CSARTVSNQPQHF. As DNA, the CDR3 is TGCAGTGCTAGGACAGTGAGCAATCAGCCCCAGCATTTT.

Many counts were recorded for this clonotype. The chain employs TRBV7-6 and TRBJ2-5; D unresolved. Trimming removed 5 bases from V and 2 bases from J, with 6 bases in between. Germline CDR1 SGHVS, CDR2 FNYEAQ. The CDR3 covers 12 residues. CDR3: CASSPYQETQYF. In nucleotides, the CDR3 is TGTGCCAGCAGCCCGTATCAAGAGACCCAGTACTTC.

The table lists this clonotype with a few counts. Here the CDR3 DNA reads TGTGCCAGCAGTGAGACGGTCTTAGGAAAACTGTTTTTT. Amino acid sequence: CASSETVLGKLFF. The V and J genes are TRBV6-1 and TRBJ1-4; no reliable D call. V was shortened by 3 bases and J by 10 bases, with 12 bases between the two germline ends. This CDR3 is built from 13 residues. CDR1 is MNHNS, CDR2 SASEGT, per germline.

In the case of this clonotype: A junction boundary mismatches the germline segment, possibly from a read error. The chain's CDR3 is CASNGADYGQYF. The CDR3 nucleotides read TGTGCCAGCAACGGTGCCGACTACGGGCAGTACTTC. The rearrangement links TRBV27 to TRBJ2-7, with D perhaps TRBD2 (5 bases). Germline lookup yields CDR1 MNHEY and CDR2 SMNVEV (reference sequence). There are 12 residues in the CDR3.

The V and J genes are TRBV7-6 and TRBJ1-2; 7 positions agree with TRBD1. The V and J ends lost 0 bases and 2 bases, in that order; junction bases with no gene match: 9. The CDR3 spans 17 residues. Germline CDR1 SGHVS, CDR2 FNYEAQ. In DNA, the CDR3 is TGTGCCAGCAGCTTAGCGGACAGGACTCGAATCAACTATGGCTACACCTTC. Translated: CASSLADRTRINYGYTF.

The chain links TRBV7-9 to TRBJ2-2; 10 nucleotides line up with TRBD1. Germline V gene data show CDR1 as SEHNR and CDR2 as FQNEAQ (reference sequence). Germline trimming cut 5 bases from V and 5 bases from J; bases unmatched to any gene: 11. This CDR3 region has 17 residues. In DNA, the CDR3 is TGTGCCAGCAGCATCGGGACAGGGGTGTTTCGGACCGGGGAGCTGTTTTTT. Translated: CASSIGTGVFRTGELFF.

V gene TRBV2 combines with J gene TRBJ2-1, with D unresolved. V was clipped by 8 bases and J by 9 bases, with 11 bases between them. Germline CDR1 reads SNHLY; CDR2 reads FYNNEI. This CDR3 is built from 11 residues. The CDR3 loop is CASHLGLEQFF. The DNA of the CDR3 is TGTGCCAGCCACCTAGGGCTTGAGCAGTTCTTC.

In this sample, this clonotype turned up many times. The DNA for the CDR3 is TGTGCCAGCAGCAACACAGGGGGCGTAACGGAGACCCAGTACTTC. Residues: CASSNTGGVTETQYF. The chain employs TRBV7-2 and TRBJ2-5; 9 bases are shared with TRBD1. Germline V gene lookup returns CDR1 SGHTA and CDR2 FQGNSA. Unmatched junction bases numbered 9, after V lost 5 bases and J lost 5 bases. The CDR3 is made up of 15 amino acids.

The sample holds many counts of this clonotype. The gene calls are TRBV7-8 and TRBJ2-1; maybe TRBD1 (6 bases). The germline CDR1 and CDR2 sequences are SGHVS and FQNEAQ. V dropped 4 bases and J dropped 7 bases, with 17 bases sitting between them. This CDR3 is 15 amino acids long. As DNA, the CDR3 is TGTGCCAGCAGCTCCATTAAAGCAGGGGAAAATGAGCAGTTCTTC. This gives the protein CASSSIKAGENEQFF.

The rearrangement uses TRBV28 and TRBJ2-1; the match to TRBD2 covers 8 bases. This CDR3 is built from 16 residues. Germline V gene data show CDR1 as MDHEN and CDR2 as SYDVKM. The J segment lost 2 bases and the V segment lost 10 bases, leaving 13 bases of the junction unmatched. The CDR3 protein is CATDISGVPPYNEQFF. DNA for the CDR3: TGTGCCACCGATATTAGCGGGGTTCCCCCCTACAATGAGCAGTTCTTC. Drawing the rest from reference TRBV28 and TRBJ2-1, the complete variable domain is DVKVTQSSRYLVKRTGEKVFLECVQDMDHENMFWYRQDPGLGLRLIYFSYDVKMKEKGDIPEGYSVSREKKERFSLILESASTNQTSMYLCATDISGVPPYNEQFFGPGTRLTVL.

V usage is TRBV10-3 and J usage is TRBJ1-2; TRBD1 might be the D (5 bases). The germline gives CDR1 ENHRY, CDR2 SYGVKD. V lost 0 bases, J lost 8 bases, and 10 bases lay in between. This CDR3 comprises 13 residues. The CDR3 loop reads CAISESGTWGYTF. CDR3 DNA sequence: TGTGCCATCAGTGAGTCGGGGACCTGGGGCTACACCTTC.

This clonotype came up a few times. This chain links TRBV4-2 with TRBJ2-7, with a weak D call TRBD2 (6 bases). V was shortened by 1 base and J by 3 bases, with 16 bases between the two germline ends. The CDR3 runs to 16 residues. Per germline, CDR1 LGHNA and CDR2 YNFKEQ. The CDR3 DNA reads TGTGCCAGCAGCCAAGGAGCCCGGGGGTTCAGCTACGAGCAGTACTTC. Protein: CASSQGARGFSYEQYF.

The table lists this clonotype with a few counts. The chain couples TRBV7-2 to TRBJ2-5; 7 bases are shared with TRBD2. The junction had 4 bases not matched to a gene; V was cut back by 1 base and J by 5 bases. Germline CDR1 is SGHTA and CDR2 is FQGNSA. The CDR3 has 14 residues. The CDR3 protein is CASSLGGGSETQYF. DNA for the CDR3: TGTGCCAGCAGCTTAGGGGGGGGGAGCGAGACCCAGTACTTC.

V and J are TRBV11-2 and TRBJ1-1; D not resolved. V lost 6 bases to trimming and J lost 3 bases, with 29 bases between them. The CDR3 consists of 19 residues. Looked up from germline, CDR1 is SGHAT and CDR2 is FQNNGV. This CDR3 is CASSHWLEVRLRVDTEAFF. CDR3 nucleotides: TGTGCCAGCAGTCATTGGCTCGAGGTTAGGTTGAGGGTTGACACTGAAGCTTTCTTT.

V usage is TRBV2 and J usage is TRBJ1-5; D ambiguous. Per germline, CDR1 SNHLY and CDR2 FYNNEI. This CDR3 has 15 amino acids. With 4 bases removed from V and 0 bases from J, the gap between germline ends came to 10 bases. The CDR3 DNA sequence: TGTGCCAGCAGTGTAGGTACACATAGCAATCAGCCCCAGCATTTT. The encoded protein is CASSVGTHSNQPQHF.

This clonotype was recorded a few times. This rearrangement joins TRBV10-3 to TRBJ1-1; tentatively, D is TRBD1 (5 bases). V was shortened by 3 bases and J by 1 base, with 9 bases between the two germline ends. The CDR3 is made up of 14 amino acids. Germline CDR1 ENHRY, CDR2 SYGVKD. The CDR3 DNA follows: TGTGCCATCAGTGACCTTGACAGGAACACTGAAGCTTTCTTT. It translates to CAISDLDRNTEAFF.

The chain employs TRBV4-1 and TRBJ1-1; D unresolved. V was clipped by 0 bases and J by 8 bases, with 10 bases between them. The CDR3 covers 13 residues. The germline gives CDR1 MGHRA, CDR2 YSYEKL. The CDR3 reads CASSQEGEIEAFF. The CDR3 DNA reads TGCGCCAGCAGCCAAGAGGGAGAAATAGAAGCTTTCTTT.

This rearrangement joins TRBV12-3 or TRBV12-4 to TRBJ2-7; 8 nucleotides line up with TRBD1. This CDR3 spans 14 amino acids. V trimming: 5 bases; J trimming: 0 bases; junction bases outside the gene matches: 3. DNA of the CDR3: TGTGCCAGCAGTCCGGGACAGGACTCCTACGAGCAGTACTTC. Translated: CASSPGQDSYEQYF.